The 25 T cell receptor beta chains below come from one sample, sequenced in a study of shared clonotypes between healthy human individuals. Sequencing was performed with immunoSEQ multiplex PCR; in TCRdb, only in-frame clones are kept and a portion is missing. This sample carries around 510,000 clones, approximately 94% of them seen once, and the ten largest clones take 0.055% to 0.075%. Sequencing was done on a sample of naive CD4+ T cells sorted from blood. Documented subset: CD45RA+ positively selected. These receptors were collected from a woman aged 25 to 45 in good health.

The V call is TRBV30, the J call TRBJ1-2, with D possibly being TRBD1 (5 bases). Germline CDR1 reads GTSNPN; CDR2 reads SVGIG (reference sequence). Trimming pared 2 bases from V and 4 bases from J, leaving 11 bases between. The length of the CDR3 is 13 residues. The CDR3 here is CAWSTHRSYGYTF. In DNA form, the CDR3 reads TGTGCCTGGAGTACCCACAGGTCCTATGGCTACACCTTC.

The chain links TRBV11-2 to TRBJ2-3; D ambiguous. Germline CDR1 SGHAT, CDR2 FQNNGV. With 6 bases removed from V and 7 bases from J, the gap between germline ends came to 11 bases. The CDR3 has 12 residues. CDR3 region: CASRQTRHTQYF. The CDR3 bases are TGTGCCAGCAGACAAACACGACATACGCAGTATTTT.

The chain recombines TRBV19 with TRBJ1-5; no reliable D call. V was cut by 4 bases and J by 3 bases, with 16 bases left in between. The length of the CDR3 is 16 residues. Germline loops: CDR1 LNHDA, CDR2 SQIVND (reference sequence). The DNA for the CDR3 is TGTGCCAGTAGTACCCCGGCAGCTCGGATCAATCAGCCCCAGCATTTT. Protein: CASSTPAARINQPQHF.

V and J are TRBV28 and TRBJ1-2; a weak D match, TRBD1 (6 bases). Germline V gene lookup returns CDR1 MDHEN and CDR2 SYDVKM. The length of the CDR3 is 13 residues. V gave up 8 bases and J gave up 8 bases, with 18 bases separating them. Here the CDR3 reads CASQAGAVGGYTF. CDR3 nucleotides: TGTGCCAGCCAGGCGGGGGCCGTGGGAGGCTACACCTTC.

This clone was seen once. The CDR3 reads CASSSDRIKNEKLFF. CDR3 bases: TGTGCCAGCAGCTCCGACAGGATAAAGAATGAAAAACTGTTTTTT. This chain links TRBV7-8 with TRBJ1-4, with TRBD1 as a possible D gene (6 bases). With 4 bases removed from V and 5 bases from J, the gap between germline ends came to 14 bases. This CDR3 has 15 residues. Germline V CDR1 and CDR2: SGHVS, FQNEAQ.

CDR3 loop: CASSLVGVGQETQYF. The CDR3 DNA reads as TGCGCCAGCAGCTTGGTGGGGGTGGGTCAAGAGACCCAGTACTTC. The chain has TRBV5-1 and TRBJ2-5; the D gene could be TRBD1 or TRBD2 (5 bases each). The CDR3 runs 15 residues. Looked up from germline, CDR1 is SGHRS and CDR2 is YFSETQ. V was clipped by 0 bases and J by 2 bases, with 11 bases between them.

The chain couples TRBV2 to TRBJ2-5, with 8 bases identical to TRBD2. V lost 2 bases to trimming and J lost 2 bases; unmatched junction nucleotides: 7. The germline CDR1 and CDR2 sequences are SNHLY and FYNNEI. CDR3 length equals 16 residues. The CDR3 loop reads CASSEQGAGEQETQYF. The CDR3, as DNA: TGTGCCAGCAGTGAACAAGGAGCGGGGGAGCAAGAGACCCAGTACTTC.

This chain joins TRBV28 and TRBJ1-2; D is unresolved. V was cut by 1 base and J by 3 bases, with 6 bases left in between. CDR3 length: 13 residues. The V gene's germline CDR1 is MDHEN and CDR2 SYDVKM. The CDR3 loop is CASSLLGYYGYTF. The CDR3 nucleotides are TGTGCCAGCAGTTTATTAGGGTACTATGGCTACACCTTC.

The chain combines TRBV27 with TRBJ2-7; D gene uncertain. V dropped 8 bases and J dropped 4 bases, with 9 bases sitting between them. The CDR3 loop spans 11 amino acids. The germline V gene encodes CDR1 MNHEY and CDR2 SMNVEV (reference sequence). CDR3 sequence (DNA): TGTGCCAGCTTTGGCCGATACGAGCAGTACTTC. Protein product: CASFGRYEQYF.

The V and J genes are TRBV5-1 and TRBJ2-2, with a weak D call TRBD1 (5 bases). V lost 7 bases and J 0 bases, leaving 16 bases between the germline ends. The germline CDR1 and CDR2 sequences are SGHRS and YFSETQ. This CDR3 comprises 16 residues. CDR3 in amino acids: CASSKRAGTNTGELFF. CDR3 nucleotides: TGCGCCAGCTCAAAGCGCGCAGGGACGAACACCGGGGAGCTGTTTTTT.

CDR3 bases: TGTGCCAGTATGACGAGGGTGCGAACCGGGGAGCTGTTTTTT. Protein product: CASMTRVRTGELFF. The chain has TRBV19 and TRBJ2-2; the D gene is possibly TRBD2 (5 bases). The CDR3 is made up of 14 amino acids. Germline CDR1 LNHDA, CDR2 SQIVND (reference sequence). The V end was cut by 7 bases, the J end by 5 bases, with 14 bases between.

The chain employs TRBV5-1 and TRBJ2-7, with TRBD1 identical over 7 bases. Trimming removed 4 bases from V and 2 bases from J; junction bases left unmatched: 9. The CDR3 spans 15 residues. CDR1 SGHRS and CDR2 YFSETQ come from the germline V gene. The CDR3 loop is CASSRSGTDTYEQYF. In DNA, the CDR3 is TGCGCCAGCAGCCGTTCCGGGACAGACACCTACGAGCAGTACTTC.

V and J are TRBV5-1 and TRBJ2-3; D remains unclear. Germline CDR1 SGHRS, CDR2 YFSETQ. The V end was cut by 4 bases, the J end by 1 base, with 13 bases between. This CDR3 is 15 amino acids long. The CDR3 sequence is CASSLDRVGTDTQYF. CDR3 nucleotides: TGCGCCAGCAGCCTGGACCGGGTAGGCACAGATACGCAGTATTTT.

V usage is TRBV6-5 and J usage is TRBJ2-3, with D perhaps matching TRBD1 (6 bases). The CDR3 has 15 amino acids. V lost 6 bases, J lost 3 bases, and 16 bases lay in between. The germline V gene encodes CDR1 MNHEY and CDR2 SVGAGI. The CDR3 DNA reads as TGTGCCAGCAGCCGCCGGGACATCTCAACAGATACGCAGTATTTT. Residues: CASSRRDISTDTQYF.

V and J are TRBV13 and TRBJ2-7, with 10 positions matching TRBD1. This CDR3 has 13 amino acids. V trimming: 5 bases; J trimming: 7 bases; junction bases outside the gene matches: 5. CDR1 and CDR2 from the germline V gene are PRHDT and FYEKMQ (reference sequence). The CDR3, as DNA: TGTGCCAGCAGCCCAGGACAGGGGGGTGAGCAGTACTTC. Residues: CASSPGQGGEQYF.

The rearrangement joins TRBV27 to TRBJ1-5, with D unresolved. Trimming took 9 bases from V and 4 from J, leaving 16 bases between them. The CDR3 loop spans 14 amino acids. Looked up from germline, CDR1 is MNHEY and CDR2 is SMNVEV (reference sequence). For the CDR3, the DNA is TGTGCCAGTACCACGGGAGGGTGGAATCAGCCCCAGCATTTT. It is translated as CASTTGGWNQPQHF.

This clone was seen just once. The chain is built from TRBV28 and TRBJ1-6; 7 nucleotides agree with TRBD1. The CDR3 is 13 residues long. The J segment lost 7 bases and the V segment lost 6 bases, leaving 3 bases of the junction unmatched. CDR1 and CDR2 (germline): MDHEN, SYDVKM. This CDR3 is CASRTDRNSPLHF. The CDR3 DNA reads TGTGCCAGCAGAACGGACAGGAATTCACCCCTCCACTTT. Combining the CDR3 with reference TRBV28 and TRBJ1-6 gives the whole variable domain DVKVTQSSRYLVKRTGEKVFLECVQDMDHENMFWYRQDPGLGLRLIYFSYDVKMKEKGDIPEGYSVSREKKERFSLILESASTNQTSMYLCASRTDRNSPLHFGNGTRLTVT.

This clone was picked up one time. V gene TRBV4-1 combines with J gene TRBJ2-5; D is ambiguous. Germline assignment: CDR1 MGHRA and CDR2 YSYEKL. This CDR3 spans 13 amino acids. Trimming took off 1 base at V and 4 bases at J, with 7 bases between the two ends. CDR3 protein: CASSQGLSETQYF. In DNA form, the CDR3 reads TGCGCCAGCAGCCAAGGGCTTTCAGAGACCCAGTACTTC.

The chain joins TRBV18 to TRBJ2-6, with D perhaps matching TRBD1 or TRBD2 (5 bases each). Per germline, CDR1 KGHSH and CDR2 LQKENI. Trimming removed 6 bases at V and 2 bases at J, with 23 bases between. This CDR3 region has 19 residues. CDR3 sequence: CASSNQRQGVSTGANVLTF. The CDR3 region has the DNA TGTGCCAGCTCCAACCAGCGGCAGGGCGTTAGCACTGGGGCCAACGTCCTGACTTTC.

V and J are TRBV19 and TRBJ2-7; 9 nucleotides match TRBD1. With V trimmed by 2 bases and J by 3 bases, 5 bases remained unmatched. Germline V gene data show CDR1 as LNHDA and CDR2 as SQIVND (reference sequence). The CDR3 length is 15 residues. CDR3 loop: CASSIPGQGHYEQYF. The CDR3 nucleotides read TGTGCCAGTAGTATACCGGGACAGGGCCACTACGAGCAGTACTTC.

CDR3 sequence (DNA): TGTGCCAGCTCGACAGGGTTTCGTGATTACGAGCAGTACTTC. This translates into CASSTGFRDYEQYF. The rearrangement links TRBV2 to TRBJ2-7, with 7 nucleotides matching TRBD1. Germline CDR1 reads SNHLY; CDR2 reads FYNNEI. The CDR3 has 14 residues. The junction had 11 bases not matched to a gene; V was cut back by 8 bases and J by 4 bases.

The chain couples TRBV7-7 to TRBJ1-4; D not certain. Germline V CDR1 and CDR2: SSHAT, FNYEAQ (reference sequence). The CDR3 runs 17 residues. The V gene lost 2 bases and the J gene lost 3 bases, with 16 bases spanning the gap. CDR3: CASSLTQSILANEKLFF. The CDR3 nucleotides are TGTGCCAGCAGCTTAACCCAGAGCATACTTGCTAATGAAAAACTGTTTTTT.

This clone has just a few counts. This chain connects TRBV7-2 to TRBJ2-2; D uncertain. V was clipped by 3 bases and J by 3 bases, with 11 bases between them. Germline CDR1 and CDR2: SGHTA and FQGNSA. The CDR3 totals 15 residues. CDR3 loop: CASSFGQLDTGELFF. DNA for the CDR3: TGTGCCAGCAGCTTTGGGCAGCTAGACACCGGGGAGCTGTTTTTT.

The chain combines TRBV7-8 with TRBJ2-5, with TRBD1 matching over 11 bases. The CDR3 consists of 17 residues. The trim removed 1 base at V and 2 bases at J, leaving 6 bases unmatched. Germline CDR1 is SGHVS and CDR2 is FQNEAQ. In DNA form, the CDR3 reads TGTGCCAGCAGCTTAGGATGGGGACAGGGGGGACAAGAGACCCAGTACTTC. Translation: CASSLGWGQGGQETQYF.

This clone has only one observation. The chain uses TRBV6-5 and TRBJ2-3, with D tentatively TRBD2 (6 bases). CDR1 is MNHEY and CDR2 is SVGAGI in the germline V gene. V dropped 5 bases and J dropped 0 bases, with 12 bases sitting between them. This CDR3 has 15 amino acids. The CDR3 DNA reads as TGTGCCAGCAGTAAACTAGCAGCTAGCACAGATACGCAGTATTTT. As protein: CASSKLAASTDTQYF.